Sequencing of this T cell receptor beta chain was carried out in a study of graft-versus-host responses after intestinal transplantation (dated by TCRdb to the early 2020s). Notes on the research overall: The transplants that recipients received were multivisceral, liver-intestinal, or isolated intestinal. Anti-thymocyte globulin induction was given to all recipients, followed by maintenance tacrolimus and steroids for approximately three years. After intestinal transplantation, graft-versus-host and host-versus-graft alloreactive T cell clones were followed in the graft, circulation and bone marrow using bulk TCR-beta CDR3 sequencing. Alloreactive clones were identified by sequencing pre-transplant mixed lymphocyte reaction products and comparing these products with unstimulated pre-transplant donor and recipient T cells. A cohort of about 25 intestinal transplant recipients, including one retransplant, was enrolled, and 3 patients lacking pretransplant specimens were excluded. A peak of at least 4% donor T cells among recipient peripheral blood mononuclear cells was the definition used for donor T cell macrochimerism. Rather than going through the commercial service, samples from three later patients were sequenced in-house on an Illumina MiSeq and processed with MiXCR.

On this clone itself: What this receptor recognizes is not known. Nothing much larger sits one base from this clone, and base qualities are not available.

In the paper's terms, the time point label means: cells obtained before transplantation from donor or recipient. CD3+CD4+ and CD3+CD8+ populations were FACS-sorted from unstimulated pre-transplant donor and recipient cells taken from spleen or lymph nodes. Library construction relied on the immunoSEQ multiplex PCR assay. For most patients, genomic DNA was isolated with the Qiagen DNeasy Blood and Tissue Kit and shipped frozen to Adaptive Biotechnologies for TCR sequencing. Adaptive Biotechnologies carried out high-throughput TCR-beta CDR3 sequencing of genomic DNA for most patients. The source study handled its data this way. TCR sequencing data were retrieved from Adaptive's ImmunoSEQ software for 15 to 20 patients, whereas three other patients were processed with MiXCR and VDJtools. To correct CD4 versus CD8 sorting errors, sequences present in both subsets at a frequency ratio below 5:1 were removed. CDR3 nucleotide sequences shared by donor and recipient were removed because the origin of these sequences could not be assigned. To be classed as alloreactive, a clone needed at least 2-fold expansion over unstimulated cells and a minimum CFSE-low frequency of 0.002% (template counts) or 0.001% (read counts). A clone was considered mappable if detected in the sequenced pre-transplant spleen, lymph node, or MLR CFSE-low populations of the donor or recipient. The cumulative frequency of alloreactive clones was calculated as a percentage of all sequences, weighted by copy number. This immuneACCESS table, as held by TCRdb, lists in-frame sequences with V and J called but not all clones. Of the missing ones, under half trace to an unresolved V gene in checked studies; the others have no known cause. V and J calls and clone size are those listed in that table; D and trimming were worked out from the DNA. This sample gives more than 95,000 clones in total; around nine tenths of them show up just once. Jointly, the top ten make up around 0.15% of the sample.

Summary of the overall study and its limitations: In the allografts of patients with donor T cell macrochimerism, GvH to HvG T cell clonal ratios were high. GvH clones turned up in recipient bone marrow, with some appearing earlier in ileal mucosa or blood, a pattern consistent with an intestinal mucosal origin. Early after transplant, declines in HvG clones were associated with peak levels of circulating GvH clones. The conclusions were limited by the relatively low number and heterogeneity of the intestinal transplant patients.

From the germline V gene, CDR1 is SNHLY and CDR2 is FYNNEI. From the cysteine through the phenylalanine, the CDR3 covers 20 amino acids. Only the CDR3 part of the read is kept: 60 bases, read in frame from the first base. V is trimmed back by 6 bases and J by 2 bases, and the junction contains 17 bases that no gene match accounts for. The sequenced sample was unstimulated CD4+ T cells sorted from spleen or lymph node cells, obtained before intestinal transplant. The chain employs TRBV2 and TRBJ2-2; 11 nucleotides in the junction match TRBD2. This clonotype was sampled from a human donor who received an intestinal transplant. The nucleotide sequence reads as follows: TGTGCCAGCAGGGGGGTTACGTGGCTAGCGGGGGGCGGAAACACCGGGGAGCTGTTTTTT. Its protein reads: CASRGVTWLAGGGNTGELFF.